This T cell receptor beta chain was found in a study of patients and donors after allogeneic stem cell transplantation. Each CDR3 protein is one row after TCRdb ran MiXCR on the RT-PCR reads. Of roughly 230,000 distinct CDR3 sequences in the sample, 11% to 15% are singletons; the top ten hold approximately 10%. This clonotype was seen at least ten times. Germline V gene data show CDR1 as SGHAT and CDR2 as FQNNGV. This CDR3 is built from 18 residues. Trimming pared 2 bases from V and 1 base from J, leaving 20 bases between. The gene calls are TRBV11-2 and TRBJ1-2, with D possibly TRBD1 on 5 matching bases. Sequencing used blood, either unsorted or a sorted T cell fraction (not recorded which). The origin of this receptor is a human donor who was either an allogeneic HSCT recipient or a stem cell or donor lymphocyte infusion donor (not recorded which). It is not recorded whose cells these are; they may come from a transplant donor. The CDR3 region has the DNA TGTGCCAGCAGCTTATCTGTTTTGAGAGGGACGGTTAACTATGGCTACACCTTC. It encodes CASSLSVLRGTVNYGYTF.